This T cell receptor beta chain was captured by sequencing in a study of shared clonotypes between healthy human individuals. CD45RO-negative CD8 cells positively selected for CCR7 made up the naive population, which excluded terminally differentiated effector memory CD45RA+ cells. Germline V gene lookup returns CDR1 MNHNS and CDR2 SASEGT. The CDR3 has 11 amino acids. Trimming cost V 8 bases and J 7 bases; bases outside gene matches: 4. Sequencing used immunoSEQ multiplex PCR; TCRdb keeps in-frame clones, though not all of them. The sample records around 1.9 million clones, 80% to 95% being singletons.

The sequence came from a man aged 18 to 29 in good health. Some clones in this sample may be carry-over from other donors' samples. J is TRBJ1-1 and V is TRBV6-1; TRBD1 matches at 7 bases. Sample: naive CD8+ T cells from PBMCs. CDR3: CASFGTDEAFF. The CDR3 DNA reads TGTGCCAGCTTTGGGACAGATGAAGCTTTCTTT.